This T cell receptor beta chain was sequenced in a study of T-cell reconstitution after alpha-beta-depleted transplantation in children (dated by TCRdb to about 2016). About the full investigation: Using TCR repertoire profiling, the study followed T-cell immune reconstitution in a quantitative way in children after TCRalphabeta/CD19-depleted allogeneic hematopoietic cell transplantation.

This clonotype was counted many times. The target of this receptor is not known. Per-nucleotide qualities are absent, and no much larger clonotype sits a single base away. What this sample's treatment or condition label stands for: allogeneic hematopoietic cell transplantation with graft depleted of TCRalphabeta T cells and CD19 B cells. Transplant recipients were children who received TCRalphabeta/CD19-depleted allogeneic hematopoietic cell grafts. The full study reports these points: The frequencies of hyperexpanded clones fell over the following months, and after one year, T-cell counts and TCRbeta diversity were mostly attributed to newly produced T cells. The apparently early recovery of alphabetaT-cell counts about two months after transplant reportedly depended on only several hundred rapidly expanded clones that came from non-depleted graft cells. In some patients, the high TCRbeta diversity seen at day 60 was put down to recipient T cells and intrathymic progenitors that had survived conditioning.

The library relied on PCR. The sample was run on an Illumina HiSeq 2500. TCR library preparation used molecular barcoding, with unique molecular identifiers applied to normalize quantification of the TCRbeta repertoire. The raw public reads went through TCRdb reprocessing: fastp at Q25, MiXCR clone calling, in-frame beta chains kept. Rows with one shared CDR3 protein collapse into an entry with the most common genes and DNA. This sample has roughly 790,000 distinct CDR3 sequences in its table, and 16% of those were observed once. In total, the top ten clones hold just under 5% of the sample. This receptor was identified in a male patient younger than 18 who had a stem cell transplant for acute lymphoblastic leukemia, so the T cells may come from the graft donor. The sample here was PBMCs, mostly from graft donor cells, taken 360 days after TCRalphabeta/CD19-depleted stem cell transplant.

CDR3 loop: CASSLATGTPNEQFF. The nucleotide sequence reads as follows: TGCGCCAGCAGCTTGGCGACGGGAACGCCCAATGAGCAGTTCTTC. The rearranged chain carries TRBV5-1 and TRBJ2-1; the D region possibly corresponds to TRBD2 (5 bases align). As encoded in the germline V gene, CDR1 is SGHRS while CDR2 is YFSETQ. The trim is 0 bases for V and 6 bases for J, with a gap of 13 bases between the germline ends. Inclusive of the bounding cysteine and phenylalanine, the CDR3 is 15 residues long. The kept DNA is CDR3 alone, 45 bases in frame from the first base.